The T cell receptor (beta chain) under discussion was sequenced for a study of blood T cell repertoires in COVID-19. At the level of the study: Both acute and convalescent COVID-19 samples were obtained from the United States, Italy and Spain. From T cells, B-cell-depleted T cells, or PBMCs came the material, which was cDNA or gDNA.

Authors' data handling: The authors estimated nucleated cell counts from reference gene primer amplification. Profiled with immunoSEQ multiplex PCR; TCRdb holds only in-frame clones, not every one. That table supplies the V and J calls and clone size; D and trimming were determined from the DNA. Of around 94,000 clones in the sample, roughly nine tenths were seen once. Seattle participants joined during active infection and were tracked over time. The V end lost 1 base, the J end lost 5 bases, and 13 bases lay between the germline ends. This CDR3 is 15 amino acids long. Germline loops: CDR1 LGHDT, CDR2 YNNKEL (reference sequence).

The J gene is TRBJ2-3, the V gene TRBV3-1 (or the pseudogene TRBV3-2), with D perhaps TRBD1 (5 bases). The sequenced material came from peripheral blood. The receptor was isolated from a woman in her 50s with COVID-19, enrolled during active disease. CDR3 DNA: TGTGCCAGCAGCCAAGGCCCAATCCAGGGAGATACGCAGTATTTT. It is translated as CASSQGPIQGDTQYF.